This T cell receptor (beta chain) was recorded in a study of blood T cell repertoires in COVID-19. Whole-study context: Sources were T cells, B-cell-depleted T cells, or PBMCs; the material itself was cDNA or gDNA.

Germline CDR1 SGHNT, CDR2 YYREEE (reference sequence). Trimming stripped 2 bases from V and 7 bases from J, with 12 bases between. The CDR3 runs 14 residues. TCRdb's copy holds only in-frame clones and misses some; the assay was immunoSEQ multiplex PCR. The table has 210,000 or so clones, nearly 90% seen once. This chain links TRBV5-4 with TRBJ1-4; maybe TRBD1 (6 bases). Source material: peripheral blood. This TCR was sampled from a man in his forties or fifties with acute or convalescent COVID-19. The CDR3 sequence is CASSFTGMGEKLFF. CDR3 DNA sequence: TGTGCCAGCAGCTTCACAGGGATGGGTGAAAAACTGTTTTTT.